This entry is about one T cell receptor (beta chain). The antigen remains unidentified. The donors, healthy adults who were HIV-negative, had experienced no recent acute infections or vaccinations. All participating donors were Caucasian adults from Nashville, Tennessee. This specimen comes from a study of shared clonotypes between healthy human individuals. Study conclusions and caveats: An anticipated effect of sequencing depth on clonotype sharing among donors was recognized.

Replicate PCRs from sorted subsets contained around 200 ng DNA, which is roughly 30,000 T cell genomes. Assay: immunoSEQ multiplex PCR; the TCRdb copy retains only in-frame clones and omits some. The sample has 650,000 to 700,000 clones; about 90% are singletons. The sample consisted of memory CD8+ T cells from PBMCs. Sample subset: CD45RO+ cells pooled with CCR7-negative TemRA cells. The sequence came from a man between 18 and 29 years old in good health. Some clones in this sample may be carry-over from other donors' samples.

CDR3 sequence (DNA): TGTGCCACCGGCAAGGAGCACTACGAGCAGTACTTC. This sequence encodes CATGKEHYEQYF. The V gene is TRBV10-3, the J gene TRBJ2-7; D is uncertain. The V end lost 10 bases, the J end lost 3 bases, and 13 bases lay between the germline ends. The CDR3 spans 12 residues. Per the germline V gene, CDR1 is ENHRY and CDR2 is SYGVKD.